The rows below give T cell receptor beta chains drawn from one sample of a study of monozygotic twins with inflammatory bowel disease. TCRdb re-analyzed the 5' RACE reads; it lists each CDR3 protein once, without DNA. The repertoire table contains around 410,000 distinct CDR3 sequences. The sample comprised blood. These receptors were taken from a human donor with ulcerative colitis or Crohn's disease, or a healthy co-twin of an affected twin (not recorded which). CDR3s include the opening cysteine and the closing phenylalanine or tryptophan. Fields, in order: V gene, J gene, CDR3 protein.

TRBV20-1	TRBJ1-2	CSASDRGIYGYTF
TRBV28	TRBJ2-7	CASSRPQVSSYEQYF
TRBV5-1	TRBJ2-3	CASSLEQITDTQYF
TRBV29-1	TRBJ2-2	CSGGTGGTGELFF
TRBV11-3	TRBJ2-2	CASSSSEFGELFF
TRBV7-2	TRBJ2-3	CASSRPVDTQYF
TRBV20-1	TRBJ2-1	CSAGGTSYNEQFF
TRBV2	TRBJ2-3	CASTLPAQTDTQYF
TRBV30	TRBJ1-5	CAWTGTGGNQPQHF
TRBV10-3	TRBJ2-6	CAISERGPGGGANVLTF
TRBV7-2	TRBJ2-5	CASSSAGPVRYQETQYF
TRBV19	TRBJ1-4	CASRQDVGNEKLFF
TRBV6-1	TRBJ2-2	CASSGIPGQGKPNTGELFF
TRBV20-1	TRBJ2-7	CSARYPGAGYEQYF
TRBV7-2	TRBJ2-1	CASSPAGTASYNEQFF
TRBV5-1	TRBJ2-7	CASSLTTPRDEQYF
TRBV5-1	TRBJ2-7	CASSLGGPGTYEQYF
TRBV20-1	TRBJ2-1	CSASRAVSSYNEQFF
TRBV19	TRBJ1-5	CASSIWQGQGQNQPQHF
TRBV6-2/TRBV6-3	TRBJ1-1	CASFGRGRMNTEAFF
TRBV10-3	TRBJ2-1	CAISTDSSYNEQFF
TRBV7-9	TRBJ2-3	CASSLRLAGGVYF
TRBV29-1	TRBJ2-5	CSVERAPQETQYF
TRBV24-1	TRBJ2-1	CATSDRRQVDEQFF
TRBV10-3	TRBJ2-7	CAISDPGQGSEQYF
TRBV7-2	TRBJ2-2	CASQGTSSAGELFF
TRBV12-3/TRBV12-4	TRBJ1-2	CASSLALANYGYTF